This T cell receptor (beta chain) was recorded in a study of cytomegalovirus exposure and HLA in healthy donors. Study-level information: A previous analysis identified 95 million to 130 million unique TCR beta sequences derived from about 180 million T cells.

PCR was performed using 60 Vbeta and 13 Jbeta primers. Profiled with immunoSEQ multiplex PCR; TCRdb holds only in-frame clones, not every one. The sample yields approximately 88,000 clones, over 75% seen once. The material sequenced was PBMCs. The receptor was isolated from a man younger than 30 in good health and CMV-seronegative.

The CDR3 sequence: CASSLDGAYNSPLHF. CDR3 sequence (DNA): TGCGCCAGCAGCCTGGATGGGGCTTATAATTCACCCCTCCACTTT. The gene calls are TRBV5-1 and TRBJ1-6; D might be TRBD1 (5 bases). The CDR3 sequence is 15 residues long. Trimming shortened V by 4 bases and J by 4 bases, and 12 bases separated the two germline ends. Germline loops: CDR1 SGHRS, CDR2 YFSETQ.